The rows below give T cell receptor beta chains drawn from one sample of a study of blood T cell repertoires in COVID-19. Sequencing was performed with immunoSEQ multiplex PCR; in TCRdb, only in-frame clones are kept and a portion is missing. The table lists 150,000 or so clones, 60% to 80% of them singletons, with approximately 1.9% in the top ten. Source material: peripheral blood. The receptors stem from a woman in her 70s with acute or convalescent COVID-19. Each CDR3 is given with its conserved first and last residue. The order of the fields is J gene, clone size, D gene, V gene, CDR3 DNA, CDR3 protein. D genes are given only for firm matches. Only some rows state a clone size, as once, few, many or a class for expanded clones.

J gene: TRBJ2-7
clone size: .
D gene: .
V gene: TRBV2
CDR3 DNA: TGTGCCAGCGGCCTGTCAGCGGGTGCCTCCTACGAGCAGTACTTC
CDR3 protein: CASGLSAGASYEQYF

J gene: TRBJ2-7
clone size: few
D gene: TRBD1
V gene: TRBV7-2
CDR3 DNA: TGTGCCAGCAGCCCGACGGGACAGGGGCGCGAGCAGTACTTC
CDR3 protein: CASSPTGQGREQYF

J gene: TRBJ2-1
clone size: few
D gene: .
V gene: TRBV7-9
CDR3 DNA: TGTGCCAGCACAGGGGAGGGGAATGAGCAGTTCTTC
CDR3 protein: CASTGEGNEQFF

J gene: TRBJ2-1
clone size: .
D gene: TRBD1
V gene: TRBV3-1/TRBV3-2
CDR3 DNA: TGTGCCAGCAGCCAATATCAAAGGGGGCGCAAGCAGTTCTTC
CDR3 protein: CASSQYQRGRKQFF

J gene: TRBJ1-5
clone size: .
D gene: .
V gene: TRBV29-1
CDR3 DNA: TGCAGCGTAATCAGTTGTCAGCCCCAGCATTTT
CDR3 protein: CSVISCQPQHF

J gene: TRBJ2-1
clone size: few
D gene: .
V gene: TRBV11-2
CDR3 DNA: TGTGCCAGCAGCTCCCTCCGGCGGGCCCCTAATGAGCAGTTCTTC
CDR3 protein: CASSSLRRAPNEQFF

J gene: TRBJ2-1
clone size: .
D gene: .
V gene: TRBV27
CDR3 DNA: TGTGCCAGCAGTGCAACCAACGGAGGCCATCGGCAGTTCTTC
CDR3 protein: CASSATNGGHRQFF

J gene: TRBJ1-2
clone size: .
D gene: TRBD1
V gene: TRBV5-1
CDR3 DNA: TGCGCCAGCAGCTTGGCCACCGGGACAGGGGGCGGTGGCTACACCTTC
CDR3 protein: CASSLATGTGGGGYTF

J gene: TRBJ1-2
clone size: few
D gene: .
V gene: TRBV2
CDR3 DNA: TGTGCCAGCACCACGGGAACCGTCACTCCCGGCTACACCTTC
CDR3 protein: CASTTGTVTPGYTF

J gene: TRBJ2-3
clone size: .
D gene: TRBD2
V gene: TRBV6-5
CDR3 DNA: TGTGCCAGCTTACGACTAGCGGGTCCAGATACGCAGTATTTT
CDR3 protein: CASLRLAGPDTQYF

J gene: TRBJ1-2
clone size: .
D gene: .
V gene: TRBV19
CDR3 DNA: TGTGCCAGTAGTATCGCAGGTGGGTCCGGCTACACCTTC
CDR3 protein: CASSIAGGSGYTF

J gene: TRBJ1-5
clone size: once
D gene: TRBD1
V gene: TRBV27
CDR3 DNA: TGTGCCAGTTCCGGCGGGACAGGGGGCGCAGGGGGTCAGCCCCAGCATTTT
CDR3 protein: CASSGGTGGAGGQPQHF

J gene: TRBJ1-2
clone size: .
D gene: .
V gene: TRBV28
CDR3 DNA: TGTGCCAGCAGTTTAACACAGGAGAACTATGGCTACACCTTC
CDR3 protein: CASSLTQENYGYTF

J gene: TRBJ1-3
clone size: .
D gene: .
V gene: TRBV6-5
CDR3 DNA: TGTGCCAGCAGTTTCACAGCCTCTGGAAACACCATATATTTT
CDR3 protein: CASSFTASGNTIYF

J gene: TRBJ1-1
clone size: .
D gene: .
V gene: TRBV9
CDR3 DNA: TGTGCCAGCAGCGTAGTAGGGGGGAACACTGAAGCTTTCTTT
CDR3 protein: CASSVVGGNTEAFF

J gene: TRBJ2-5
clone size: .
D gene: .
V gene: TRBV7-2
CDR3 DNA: TGTGCCAGCAGCGAGTGGGCAGGGGTCGGGGAGACCCAGTACTTC
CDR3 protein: CASSEWAGVGETQYF

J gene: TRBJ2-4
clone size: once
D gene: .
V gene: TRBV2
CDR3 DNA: TGTGCCAGCAGTCGCTCCAACGAGGCCAAAAACATTCAGTACTTC
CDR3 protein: CASSRSNEAKNIQYF

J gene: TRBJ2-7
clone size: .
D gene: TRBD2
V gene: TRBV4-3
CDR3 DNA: TGCGCCAGCAGCCAAGAAAGTAGGCTAGCGGGGATACAGTACTTC
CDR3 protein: CASSQESRLAGIQYF

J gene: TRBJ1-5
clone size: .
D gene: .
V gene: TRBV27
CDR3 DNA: TGTGCCAGCAGTCTCGGCGCGGGGAGCAATCAGCCCCAGCATTTT
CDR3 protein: CASSLGAGSNQPQHF

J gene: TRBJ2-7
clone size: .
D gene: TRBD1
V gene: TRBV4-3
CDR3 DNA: TGCGCCAGCAGCCTCTGGCACCCTGGACAGGGGGCTAATTACGAGCAGTACTTC
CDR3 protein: CASSLWHPGQGANYEQYF

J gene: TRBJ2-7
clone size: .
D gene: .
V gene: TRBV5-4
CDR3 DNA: TGTGCCAGCAGCCCTGACCCCACGGGGTACGAGCAGTACTTC
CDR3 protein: CASSPDPTGYEQYF

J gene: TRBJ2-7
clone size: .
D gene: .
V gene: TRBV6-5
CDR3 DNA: TGTGCCAGCAGGGGACTTTCCTACGAGCAGTACTTC
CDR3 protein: CASRGLSYEQYF

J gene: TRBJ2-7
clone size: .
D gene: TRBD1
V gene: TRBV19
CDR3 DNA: TGTGCCAGTAGTTCGCCAGGGACAGGAGCCTACGAGCAGTACTTC
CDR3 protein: CASSSPGTGAYEQYF

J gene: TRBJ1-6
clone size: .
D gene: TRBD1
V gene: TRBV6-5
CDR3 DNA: TGTGCCAGCAGTCACACCGGGACAGGGGCCTCACCCCTCCACTTT
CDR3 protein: CASSHTGTGASPLHF

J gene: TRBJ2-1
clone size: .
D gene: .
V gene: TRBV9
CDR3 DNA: TGTGCCAGCAGCGTAGCTACGCGGCAGGGGGGATCCAATGAGCAGTTCTTC
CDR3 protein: CASSVATRQGGSNEQFF

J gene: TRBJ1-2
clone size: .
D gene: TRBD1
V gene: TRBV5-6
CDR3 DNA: TGTGCCAGCAGCTTTGGGACAGGGGGCAACTATGGCTACACCTTC
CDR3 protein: CASSFGTGGNYGYTF

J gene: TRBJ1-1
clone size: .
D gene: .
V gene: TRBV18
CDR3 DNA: TGTGCCAGCTCACCAAAGGACGGGGAGAGAACTTTCTTT
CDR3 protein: CASSPKDGERTFF

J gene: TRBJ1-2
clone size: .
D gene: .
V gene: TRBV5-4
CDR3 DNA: TGTGCCAGCAGCTTGGTGGCAGGCTATGGCTACACCTTC
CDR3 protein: CASSLVAGYGYTF

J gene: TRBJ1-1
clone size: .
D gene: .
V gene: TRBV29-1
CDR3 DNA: TGCAGCGCCCTGGCACAGTCGAACACTGAAGCTTTCTTT
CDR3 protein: CSALAQSNTEAFF

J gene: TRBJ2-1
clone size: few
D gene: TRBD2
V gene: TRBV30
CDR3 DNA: TGTGCCTGGAGTATGGGACTAGCGGGAGGGCCTTCCAATGAGCAGTTCTTC
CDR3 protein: CAWSMGLAGGPSNEQFF

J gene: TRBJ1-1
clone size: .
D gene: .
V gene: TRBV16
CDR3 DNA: TGTGCCAGCAGCCAATCGGGCAGCTCCGACCCGAACACTGAAGCTTTCTTT
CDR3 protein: CASSQSGSSDPNTEAFF

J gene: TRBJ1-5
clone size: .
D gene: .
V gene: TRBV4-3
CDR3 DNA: TGCGCCAGCAGCGAGGGGCAGGGGAATCAGCCCCAGCATTTT
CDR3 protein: CASSEGQGNQPQHF

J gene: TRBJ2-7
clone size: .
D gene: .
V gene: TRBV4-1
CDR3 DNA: TGCGCCAGCAGCCAAGCGGAGAGCTCCTACGAGCAGTACTTC
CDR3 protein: CASSQAESSYEQYF

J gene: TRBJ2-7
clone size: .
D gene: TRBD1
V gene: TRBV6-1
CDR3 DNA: TGTGCCAGCAGTGAATTCGGGACAGGGATCTACGAGCAGTACTTC
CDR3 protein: CASSEFGTGIYEQYF

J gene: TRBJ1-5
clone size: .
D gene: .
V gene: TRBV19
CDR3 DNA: TGTGCCAGTAGTCTTAGTGACAATCAGCCCCAGCATTTT
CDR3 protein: CASSLSDNQPQHF

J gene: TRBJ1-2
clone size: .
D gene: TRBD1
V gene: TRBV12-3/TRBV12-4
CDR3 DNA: TGTGCCAGCAGCCGGGACAGGGGTTATGGCTACACCTTC
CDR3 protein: CASSRDRGYGYTF